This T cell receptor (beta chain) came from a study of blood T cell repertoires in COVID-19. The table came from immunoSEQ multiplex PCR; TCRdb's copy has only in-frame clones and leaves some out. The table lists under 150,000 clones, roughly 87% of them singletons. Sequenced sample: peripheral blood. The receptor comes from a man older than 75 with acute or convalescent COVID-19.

The CDR3 nucleotides are TGTGCCAGCAGCCCAGGAGGCGAAGGCTATGGCTACACCTTC. Translation: CASSPGGEGYGYTF. This chain connects TRBV11-2 to TRBJ1-2; D is uncertain. Germline V gene data show CDR1 as SGHAT and CDR2 as FQNNGV. The length of the CDR3 is 14 residues. V lost 5 bases and J 4 bases, leaving 14 bases between the germline ends.